These 32 T cell receptor beta chains originate from one sample sequenced in a study of T cell responses to AZD1222 COVID-19 vaccine (dated by TCRdb to about 2021). Receptors were amplified or captured by the immunoSEQ multiplex PCR assay. TCRdb limited this immuneACCESS table to in-frame rearrangements with V and J called. A share of clones is missing; checked studies link under half to unresolved V genes, and the rest is unexplained. The sample table holds more than 150,000 clones, of which nearly 95% were seen once. The ten most abundant clones make up about 1.9% of the sample. The sample's time point, from its label and the paper: about 28 days (+/-7) after the second vaccine dose. The specimen comprised peripheral blood, sampled 28 days after the second AZD1222 dose. All receptors come from an adult who received the AZD1222 COVID-19 vaccine.

The chain is built from TRBV19 and TRBJ2-7; 12 nucleotides line up with TRBD2. The length of the CDR3 is 15 residues. V lost 2 bases to trimming and J lost 2 bases; unmatched junction nucleotides: 1. Germline assignment: CDR1 LNHDA and CDR2 SQIVND (reference sequence). The chain's CDR3 is CASSIRTSGAYEQYF. The CDR3 nucleotides are TGTGCCAGTAGTATAAGGACTAGCGGGGCCTACGAGCAGTACTTC.

The chain employs TRBV30 and TRBJ1-2; possible D gene TRBD1, 6 bases. V was clipped by 2 bases and J by 2 bases, with 6 bases between them. CDR1 and CDR2 (germline): GTSNPN, SVGIG (reference sequence). The CDR3 runs to 12 residues. CDR3 nucleotides: TGTGCCTGGAGTAGGGGGAACTATGGCTACACCTTC. As protein: CAWSRGNYGYTF.

The V and J genes are TRBV5-1 and TRBJ2-1; D may be TRBD1 (6 bases). This CDR3 has 14 amino acids. Deletions cut 2 bases from V and 5 bases from J, with 11 bases between. Germline V CDR1 and CDR2: SGHRS, YFSETQ. The CDR3 nucleotides read TGCGCCAGCAGCTTCACAGGGCCCCACAATGAGCAGTTCTTC. As protein: CASSFTGPHNEQFF.

The CDR3 is CASSLPRGGGYTF. The CDR3 nucleotides are TGTGCCAGCAGTTTACCCCGGGGAGGCGGCTACACCTTC. The rearrangement links TRBV28 to TRBJ1-2; D gene ambiguous. CDR3 size: 13 residues. Trimming left V 2 bases short and J 8 bases short, with 12 bases between. The germline V gene encodes CDR1 MDHEN and CDR2 SYDVKM.

A single count supports this clone. The rearrangement uses TRBV6-2 or TRBV6-3 and TRBJ2-5, with 8 bases lining up with TRBD2. With 6 bases clipped from V and 4 bases from J, the junction kept 4 bases outside the gene matches. The CDR3 contains 13 residues. Germline V lookup: CDR1 MNHEY, CDR2 SVGEGT. CDR3 amino acids: CASSPTSGETQYF. DNA for the CDR3: TGTGCCAGCAGCCCTACTAGCGGAGAGACCCAGTACTTC.

The chain uses TRBV5-8 and TRBJ1-4, with D maybe TRBD1 (5 bases). The CDR3 spans 14 residues. Trimming cost V 2 bases and J 8 bases, with 13 bases left between them. Germline assignment: CDR1 SGHTS and CDR2 YDEGEE. The CDR3 DNA reads TGTGCCAGCAGCTTCCAGGGAATGGGAGAAAAACTGTTTTTT. Its protein product is CASSFQGMGEKLFF.

The CDR3 sequence is CAISREEGQPQHF. The CDR3 DNA sequence: TGTGCCATCAGCAGGGAAGAAGGTCAGCCCCAGCATTTT. The chain links TRBV10-3 to TRBJ1-5, with D maybe TRBD1 (5 bases). In germline, CDR1 is ENHRY, CDR2 SYGVKD. Trimming shortened V by 6 bases and J by 6 bases, and 12 bases separated the two germline ends. The CDR3 is 13 residues long.

The rearrangement uses TRBV28 and TRBJ2-3, with 10 positions matching TRBD2. The V segment lost 4 bases and the J segment 1 base; nucleotides outside the gene matches: 11. The CDR3 spans 18 residues. Germline CDR1 is MDHEN and CDR2 is SYDVKM. The CDR3 sequence is CASSSTISGRGGTDTQYF. The CDR3 nucleotides are TGTGCCAGCAGTTCGACGATCAGCGGGAGGGGGGGCACAGATACGCAGTATTTT. The whole variable domain, remainder taken from reference TRBV28 and TRBJ2-3, is DVKVTQSSRYLVKRTGEKVFLECVQDMDHENMFWYRQDPGLGLRLIYFSYDVKMKEKGDIPEGYSVSREKKERFSLILESASTNQTSMYLCASSSTISGRGGTDTQYFGPGTRLTVL.

This chain links TRBV28 with TRBJ1-2; D perhaps matches TRBD1 (5 bases). CDR1 MDHEN and CDR2 SYDVKM come from the germline V gene. Between the trimmed V and J ends, which lost 5 bases and 4 bases, there was a span of 23 bases. The length of the CDR3 is 17 residues. CDR3 nucleotides: TGTGCCAGCAGTCCCCCTCTCCGGACTAGGGGTCTCTATGGCTACACCTTC. The encoded protein is CASSPPLRTRGLYGYTF.

V is TRBV18 and J is TRBJ2-6, with D unresolved. CDR3 size: 15 residues. CDR1 is KGHSH and CDR2 is LQKENI in the germline V gene. Between the trimmed V and J ends, which lost 3 bases and 2 bases, there was a span of 8 bases. The DNA for the CDR3 is TGTGCCAGCTCACCGCAGGTAACTGGGGCCAACGTCCTGACTTTC. This codes for CASSPQVTGANVLTF.

A word on this clone: An end of the junction differs from the germline gene, which may be a read error. This sequence joins TRBV7-8 and TRBJ1-2, with unresolved D. The CDR3 has 12 amino acids. Looked up from germline, CDR1 is SGHVS and CDR2 is FQNEAQ. CDR3 coding DNA: TGTACCAGCAGCTTAAACAGCTATGGCTACACCTTC. Translated: CTSSLNSYGYTF.

The chain joins TRBV20-1 to TRBJ1-2; D remains ambiguous. V was cut by 3 bases and J by 4 bases, with 9 bases left in between. The CDR3 covers 12 residues. Germline V gene sequence: CDR1 DFQATT, CDR2 SNEGSKA (reference sequence). Here the CDR3 reads CSASMSAYGYTF. CDR3 nucleotides: TGCAGTGCTAGTATGTCAGCCTATGGCTACACCTTC.

Written as DNA, the CDR3 is TGTGCCAGCAGCGCAATACAGGGGCGCGCCCAGTACTTC. As protein: CASSAIQGRAQYF. V gene TRBV5-6 combines with J gene TRBJ2-5; TRBD1 agrees at 7 bases. CDR1 is SGHDT, CDR2 YYEEEE, per germline. The CDR3 totals 13 residues. With 4 bases clipped from V and 9 bases from J, the junction kept 9 bases outside the gene matches.

The gene calls are TRBV18 and TRBJ2-5, with no clear D. Germline V lookup: CDR1 KGHSH, CDR2 LQKENI. The V end was cut by 3 bases, the J end by 2 bases, with 10 bases between. This CDR3 is built from 14 residues. CDR3 protein: CASSPIMGQETQYF. The DNA of the CDR3 is TGTGCCAGCTCACCGATTATGGGTCAAGAGACCCAGTACTTC.

CDR3 sequence (DNA): TGTGCCAGCAGTCAGGGAGCGGGACCCTACGAGCAGTACTTC. Protein sequence: CASSQGAGPYEQYF. The rearrangement uses TRBV7-3 and TRBJ2-7, with TRBD2 identical over 7 bases. The CDR3 covers 14 residues. CDR1 and CDR2 (germline): SGHTA, FQGTGA. V lost 6 bases to trimming and J lost 2 bases; unmatched junction nucleotides: 7.

The chain combines TRBV9 with TRBJ1-6; D remains ambiguous. Trimming shortened V by 1 base and J by 8 bases, and 7 bases separated the two germline ends. The CDR3 consists of 13 residues. Germline CDR1 and CDR2: SGDLS and YYNGEE. The DNA of the CDR3 is TGTGCCAGCAGCGTACGGGCGGATTCACCCCTCCACTTT. As protein: CASSVRADSPLHF.

This rearrangement joins TRBV25-1 to TRBJ2-3; 11 nucleotides align to TRBD1. The CDR3 is 16 residues long. The germline gives CDR1 MGHDK, CDR2 SYGVNS. Trimming took 5 bases from V and 5 from J; bases not matched to a gene: 9. In DNA form, the CDR3 reads TGTGCCAGCAGTCGGCAACCGGGACAGGGGGAAGATACGCAGTATTTT. Translated, it gives CASSRQPGQGEDTQYF.

The V call is TRBV11-2, the J call TRBJ2-6, with D maybe TRBD2 (5 bases). The V and J ends lost 1 base and 10 bases respectively, with 23 bases between them. CDR1 is SGHAT and CDR2 is FQNNGV in the germline V gene. The CDR3 is 18 residues long. The CDR3 loop is CASSLAGEFQSPGNVLTF. In DNA form, the CDR3 reads TGTGCCAGCAGCTTAGCCGGCGAATTTCAGTCTCCGGGAAACGTCCTGACTTTC.

CDR3 DNA: TGTGCCAGCAGTGAATGGGGACAGGGGGCCTTTGGCTACACCTTC. It encodes CASSEWGQGAFGYTF. The chain has TRBV25-1 and TRBJ1-2; 12 bases align to TRBD1. J was trimmed by 7 bases and V by 1 base; bases with no gene match: 4. The CDR3 runs 15 residues. Germline-derived CDR1 and CDR2 are MGHDK and SYGVNS.

Notes on this clone: At one of its ends the junction is not consistent with the germline gene, which may arise from a read error. The rearrangement links TRBV7-7 to TRBJ2-3, with TRBD2 identical over 14 bases. CDR3 size: 16 residues. In germline, CDR1 is SSHAT, CDR2 FNYEAQ (reference sequence). The CDR3 DNA sequence: TGTGCCAGCAGCGAAGGACTAGCGGGGGGCACGGATACGCAGTATTTT. Its protein product is CASSEGLAGGTDTQYF.

CDR3 region: CASSRTGINQPQHF. CDR3 nucleotide sequence: TGTGCCAGCAGCCGCACAGGGATCAATCAGCCCCAGCATTTT. The V gene is TRBV6-5, the J gene TRBJ1-5, with D possibly matching TRBD1 (6 bases). This CDR3 spans 14 amino acids. CDR1 and CDR2 (germline): MNHEY, SVGAGI. Trimming shortened V by 6 bases and J by 3 bases, and 12 bases separated the two germline ends.

This clone was seen a few times. The CDR3 DNA sequence: TGTGCCAGCAGGGGGGGAAGCGGGAGCTTCACCGGGGAGCTGTTTTTT. The encoded protein is CASRGGSGSFTGELFF. The genes are TRBV7-2 and TRBJ2-2; TRBD2 agrees at 8 bases. This CDR3 region has 16 residues. Germline lookup yields CDR1 SGHTA and CDR2 FQGNSA. Trimming cost V 6 bases and J 4 bases; bases outside gene matches: 10. Full variable domain (outside the CDR3, taken from reference TRBV7-2 and TRBJ2-2): GAGVSQSPSNKVTEKGKDVELRCDPISGHTALYWYRQSLGQGLEFLIYFQGNSAPDKSGLPSDRFSAERTGGSVSTLTIQRTQQEDSAVYLCASRGGSGSFTGELFFGEGSRLTVL.

The J gene is TRBJ2-3, the V gene TRBV30; 7 nucleotides line up with TRBD1. Germline values: CDR1 GTSNPN, CDR2 SVGIG (reference sequence). The CDR3 covers 15 residues. V was pared by 0 bases and J by 2 bases, with 5 bases of the junction left unmatched. In DNA form, the CDR3 reads TGTGCCTGGAGTGTTCAGGGGGAGTACACAGATACGCAGTATTTT. This encodes CAWSVQGEYTDTQYF.

The chain combines TRBV15 with TRBJ2-5; 8 bases match TRBD2. The CDR3 contains 15 residues. Trimming removed 1 base from V and 5 bases from J; junction bases left unmatched: 6. Germline loops: CDR1 LNHNV, CDR2 YYDKDF (reference sequence). This chain's CDR3 is CATSRVREGRETQYF. Here the CDR3 DNA reads TGTGCCACCAGCAGAGTTCGGGAGGGGCGGGAGACCCAGTACTTC.

V is TRBV25-1 and J is TRBJ1-1, with 7 bases identical to TRBD1. Germline CDR1 and CDR2: MGHDK and SYGVNS. V lost 7 bases to trimming and J lost 10 bases; unmatched junction nucleotides: 6. The CDR3 extends over 11 amino acids. The CDR3 reads CASTFGTVAFF. The CDR3, as DNA: TGTGCCAGCACTTTCGGGACAGTAGCTTTCTTT.

This sequence joins TRBV5-1 and TRBJ1-2; the D is unclear. This CDR3 spans 14 amino acids. Germline CDR1 reads SGHRS; CDR2 reads YFSETQ. Trimming stripped 0 bases from V and 2 bases from J, with 8 bases between. The CDR3 protein is CASSLGDGNYGYTF. The CDR3 DNA follows: TGCGCCAGCAGCTTGGGCGACGGGAACTATGGCTACACCTTC.

The J gene is TRBJ2-7, the V gene TRBV19; D might be TRBD2 (6 bases). V lost 3 bases and J 0 bases, leaving 12 bases between the germline ends. Looked up from germline, CDR1 is LNHDA and CDR2 is SQIVND (reference sequence). The CDR3 runs 15 residues. The CDR3 DNA reads TGTGCCAGTAGTATGCGGGGCAGCCTCTCCTACGAGCAGTACTTC. Protein sequence: CASSMRGSLSYEQYF. The full variable domain, in which reference TRBV19 and TRBJ2-7 provide the parts outside the CDR3, is DGGITQSPKYLFRKEGQNVTLSCEQNLNHDAMYWYRQDPGQGLRLIYYSQIVNDFQKGDIAEGYSVSREKKESFPLTVTSAQKNPTAFYLCASSMRGSLSYEQYFGPGTRLTVT.

The chain has TRBV10-1 and TRBJ1-1; D remains ambiguous. V was trimmed by 9 bases and J by 12 bases, leaving 14 bases between them. The germline V gene encodes CDR1 WNHNN and CDR2 SYGVQD (reference sequence). The CDR3 has 10 residues. CDR3 in DNA: TGCGCCAGTAAGGCCGGAATGTCTTTCTTT. It yields the protein CASKAGMSFF.

The V and J genes are TRBV28 and TRBJ2-1; 10 bases map to TRBD2. This CDR3 spans 15 amino acids. With V trimmed by 8 bases and J by 6 bases, 10 bases remained unmatched. Germline CDR1 MDHEN, CDR2 SYDVKM. CDR3 sequence reads: CASLDSGRLGNEQFF. The CDR3 bases are TGTGCCAGCCTAGATAGCGGGAGGTTGGGCAATGAGCAGTTCTTC.

The chain couples TRBV9 to TRBJ2-5, with 14 bases matching TRBD2. CDR3 size: 18 residues. V lost 3 bases, J lost 1 base, and 8 bases stayed unmatched. The germline CDR1 and CDR2 sequences are SGDLS and YYNGEE. The CDR3: CASSAGTSGGGVQETQYF. CDR3 coding DNA: TGTGCCAGCAGCGCGGGGACTAGCGGGGGAGGGGTCCAAGAGACCCAGTACTTC.

The chain uses TRBV28 and TRBJ1-5; 8 bases line up with TRBD1. Germline V gene sequence: CDR1 MDHEN, CDR2 SYDVKM. V lost 5 bases to trimming and J lost 5 bases; unmatched junction nucleotides: 17. This CDR3 contains 18 residues. The CDR3 loop reads CASSPRTGKGGFYQPQHF. The CDR3 DNA is TGTGCCAGCAGTCCCCGGACAGGGAAGGGAGGCTTCTATCAGCCCCAGCATTTT.

The chain combines TRBV19 with TRBJ1-4; 7 nucleotides align to TRBD1. The germline CDR1 and CDR2 sequences are LNHDA and SQIVND (reference sequence). V lost 3 bases, J lost 9 bases, and 4 bases stayed unmatched. The CDR3 loop spans 13 amino acids. CDR3 sequence reads: CASSMGTVQKLFF. The CDR3 coding sequence is TGTGCCAGTAGTATGGGGACAGTCCAAAAACTGTTTTTT.